These 2 T cell receptor beta chains share one sample of origin, sequenced in a study of cytomegalovirus exposure and HLA in healthy donors. The PCR was carried out with 60 Vbeta primers and 13 Jbeta primers. Libraries were prepared by immunoSEQ multiplex PCR; TCRdb keeps only in-frame clonotypes and omits some of them. In the table there are tens of thousands of clones, approximately 80% of which are singletons. Material for sequencing was PBMCs. These receptor sequences come from a woman in her twenties or thirties in good health and CMV-seronegative.

V gene TRBV12-5 combines with J gene TRBJ2-1, with TRBD1 matching 7 bases. The V and J ends lost 6 bases and 4 bases, in that order; junction bases with no gene match: 9. Germline CDR1 and CDR2: LGHNT and FRNRAP. The CDR3 length is 15 residues. This CDR3 is CASGPTGTAYNEQFF. For the CDR3, the DNA is TGTGCTAGTGGCCCCACCGGGACAGCATACAATGAGCAGTTCTTC.

The chain joins TRBV7-9 to TRBJ1-5; D unresolved. Germline V gene lookup returns CDR1 SEHNR and CDR2 FQNEAQ (reference sequence). The CDR3 spans 12 residues. Trimming took 2 bases from V and 3 from J, leaving 2 bases between them. The CDR3 is CASSLLNQPQHF. The CDR3, as DNA: TGTGCCAGCAGCTTACTCAATCAGCCCCAGCATTTT.